The 20 T cell receptor beta chains given below trace back to one sample, sequenced in a study of cytomegalovirus exposure and HLA in healthy donors. The PCR was carried out with 60 Vbeta primers and 13 Jbeta primers. Assay: immunoSEQ multiplex PCR; the TCRdb copy retains only in-frame clones and omits some. Of approximately 150,000 clones in the sample, 70% to 85% were seen once. The sequencing sample was made of PBMCs. These receptors all stem from a human donor in good health.

This clone came up once. The J gene is TRBJ2-1, the V gene TRBV12-5; a weak D match, TRBD2 (5 bases). This CDR3 is built from 14 residues. Germline V gene lookup returns CDR1 LGHNT and CDR2 FRNRAP. V lost 3 bases to trimming and J lost 3 bases, with 9 bases between them. The DNA for the CDR3 is TGTGCTAGTGGTTTAGCGGAGTTCTACAATGAGCAGTTCTTC. The encoded protein is CASGLAEFYNEQFF.

The genes are TRBV7-2 and TRBJ1-5; the D gene is possibly TRBD1 (5 bases). Deletions cut 5 bases from V and 0 bases from J, with 14 bases between. Germline loops: CDR1 SGHTA, CDR2 FQGNSA. CDR3 length: 16 amino acids. CDR3 loop: CASSPRGDLSNQPQHF. The CDR3 DNA reads TGTGCCAGCAGCCCGCGGGGGGACCTTAGCAATCAGCCCCAGCATTTT.

The chain uses TRBV7-9 and TRBJ1-4, with 8 bases that match TRBD1. The V segment lost 1 base and the J segment 8 bases; nucleotides outside the gene matches: 9. Looked up from germline, CDR1 is SEHNR and CDR2 is FQNEAQ (reference sequence). CDR3 length: 16 residues. The CDR3 is CASSLGDRGRKEKLFF. CDR3 in DNA: TGTGCCAGCAGCTTAGGCGACAGGGGAAGGAAGGAAAAACTGTTTTTT. The complete variable domain, with remaining parts taken from reference TRBV7-9 and TRBJ1-4, reads DTGVSQNPRHKITKRGQNVTFRCDPISEHNRLYWYRQTLGQGPEFLTYFQNEAQLEKSRLLSDRFSAERPKGSFSTLEIQRTEQGDSAMYLCASSLGDRGRKEKLFFGSGTQLSVL.

V usage is TRBV6-5 and J usage is TRBJ1-1; the D is unclear. The germline V and J ends were trimmed by 6 bases and 1 base, with 6 bases remaining between them. Germline CDR1 and CDR2: MNHEY and SVGAGI. The CDR3 consists of 12 residues. This CDR3 reads CASSPRNTEAFF. The CDR3 bases are TGTGCCAGCAGCCCCCGGAACACTGAAGCTTTCTTT.

The chain couples TRBV29-1 to TRBJ1-3, with D unresolved. Trimming took off 4 bases at V and 2 bases at J, with 12 bases between the two ends. In germline, CDR1 is SQVTM, CDR2 ANQGSEA. CDR3 length: 14 amino acids. The CDR3 nucleotides read TGCAGCGTTGCTTCTTCGTGGCCTGGAAACACCATATATTTT. Its protein is CSVASSWPGNTIYF.

This clone was detected a few times. This chain links TRBV5-6 with TRBJ1-2, with 8 bases that match TRBD1. Germline V gene lookup returns CDR1 SGHDT and CDR2 YYEEEE. J was trimmed by 2 bases and V by 2 bases; bases with no gene match: 5. CDR3 size: 15 residues. This CDR3 reads CASSLGTGMNYGYTF. The CDR3 coding sequence is TGTGCCAGCAGCTTAGGGACAGGAATGAACTATGGCTACACCTTC.

V and J are TRBV28 and TRBJ1-5, with a tentative D call TRBD1 (5 bases). The CDR3 totals 15 residues. The ends were cut back, 3 bases at V and 0 bases at J, with 9 bases in the middle. Germline CDR1 is MDHEN and CDR2 is SYDVKM. The CDR3 bases are TGTGCCAGCAGTTTTGGGGGGGATAGCAATCAGCCCCAGCATTTT. It translates to CASSFGGDSNQPQHF.

The chain uses TRBV7-3 and TRBJ2-4, with TRBD2 as a possible D gene (7 bases). This CDR3 comprises 15 residues. V was pared by 2 bases and J by 2 bases, with 10 bases between. Looked up from germline, CDR1 is SGHTA and CDR2 is FQGTGA. The CDR3 region is CASSLGGASKNIQYF. The CDR3 coding sequence is TGTGCCAGCAGCTTAGGGGGGGCATCCAAAAACATTCAGTACTTC.

V usage is TRBV6-1 and J usage is TRBJ2-3; 10 positions match TRBD2. The trim removed 2 bases at V and 4 bases at J, leaving 0 bases unmatched. This CDR3 is 14 amino acids long. The germline CDR1 and CDR2 sequences are MNHNS and SASEGT. Here the CDR3 DNA reads TGTGCCAGCAGTGAAAGCGGGGGGGCAGATACGCAGTATTTT. Its protein is CASSESGGADTQYF.

This clone has more than one count but fewer than ten. V and J are TRBV9 and TRBJ1-1; TRBD1 aligns across 10 bases. In germline, CDR1 is SGDLS, CDR2 YYNGEE. There are 16 residues in the CDR3. Trimming removed 4 bases from V and 7 bases from J; junction bases left unmatched: 13. In DNA, the CDR3 is TGTGCCAGCAGCCCCCGAGACAGGGGGCTAGAGGATGAAGCTTTCTTT. Protein sequence: CASSPRDRGLEDEAFF.

This clone was observed once. V usage is TRBV4-3 and J usage is TRBJ2-7; D uncertain. V dropped 0 bases and J dropped 0 bases, with 6 bases sitting between them. This CDR3 has 14 residues. In germline, CDR1 is LGHNA, CDR2 YSLEER. The CDR3 region is CASSQDLVSYEQYF. The DNA of the CDR3 is TGCGCCAGCAGCCAAGACCTTGTCTCCTACGAGCAGTACTTC.

The chain combines TRBV18 with TRBJ2-7; D is perhaps TRBD2 (6 bases). V was pared by 2 bases and J by 0 bases, with 11 bases between. The CDR3 is 15 amino acids. The germline V gene has CDR1 KGHSH and CDR2 LQKENI. CDR3: CASSPGGIPSYEQYF. The CDR3 DNA follows: TGTGCCAGCTCACCAGGAGGGATCCCCTCCTACGAGCAGTACTTC.

V is TRBV9 and J is TRBJ2-5; 9 bases line up with TRBD1. V was clipped by 4 bases and J by 2 bases; unmatched bases: 9. The CDR3 covers 16 residues. Germline lookup yields CDR1 SGDLS and CDR2 YYNGEE. The CDR3 reads CASSQNPGQGQETQYF. CDR3 bases: TGTGCCAGCAGCCAGAATCCGGGACAGGGTCAAGAGACCCAGTACTTC. The full variable domain, with the rest looked up from reference TRBV9 and TRBJ2-5, is DSGVTQTPKHLITATGQRVTLRCSPRSGDLSVYWYQQSLDQGLQFLIQYYNGEERAKGNILERFSAQQFPDLHSELNLSSLELGDSALYFCASSQNPGQGQETQYFGPGTRLLVL.

This clone appeared a single time. The CDR3 region is CASSEVGVRDGYTF. The CDR3 nucleotides read TGTGCCAGCAGTGAAGTCGGGGTCCGGGATGGCTACACCTTC. This chain joins TRBV2 and TRBJ1-2; D remains ambiguous. Germline assignment: CDR1 SNHLY and CDR2 FYNNEI. The CDR3 contains 14 residues. V lost 1 base and J 6 bases, leaving 12 bases between the germline ends.

This clone occurred a few times. This chain connects TRBV4-1 to TRBJ2-7; D gene uncertain. Germline-derived CDR1 and CDR2 are MGHRA and YSYEKL. The germline V and J ends were trimmed by 1 base and 2 bases, with 6 bases remaining between them. The CDR3 sequence is 13 residues long. CDR3 bases: TGCGCCAGCAGCCAAGGGCAGACCTACGAGCAGTACTTC. Protein sequence: CASSQGQTYEQYF.

This clone was found a few times. J is TRBJ1-2 and V is TRBV18; D might be TRBD1 (6 bases). Trimming shortened V by 4 bases and J by 5 bases, and 14 bases separated the two germline ends. From germline, CDR1 is KGHSH and CDR2 LQKENI. This CDR3 has 14 residues. CDR3 nucleotide sequence: TGTGCCAGCTCACTCGGACAGAAGAGTTATGGCTACACCTTC. Translation: CASSLGQKSYGYTF.

This clone was seen more than once but under ten times. The V gene is TRBV6-5, the J gene TRBJ1-1; perhaps TRBD1 as D (5 bases). Trimming stripped 0 bases from V and 7 bases from J, with 9 bases between. The CDR3 length is 13 residues. Germline V CDR1 and CDR2: MNHEY, SVGAGI. Written as DNA, the CDR3 is TGTGCCAGCAGTTACTCGGTCGGGGGTGAAGCTTTCTTT. Protein sequence: CASSYSVGGEAFF.

The chain's CDR3 is CASSPDKGGATNEKLFF. CDR3 nucleotide sequence: TGTGCCAGTAGCCCTGACAAAGGTGGGGCGACTAATGAAAAACTGTTTTTT. The rearrangement uses TRBV19 and TRBJ1-4, with D possibly matching TRBD1 (5 bases). CDR1 is LNHDA and CDR2 is SQIVND in the germline V gene (reference sequence). This CDR3 contains 17 residues. V was pared by 6 bases and J by 2 bases, with 19 bases between.

This chain links TRBV9 with TRBJ2-2; no definite D call. CDR3 size: 15 residues. Germline CDR1 is SGDLS and CDR2 is YYNGEE. Between the trimmed V and J ends, which lost 3 bases and 5 bases, there was a span of 14 bases. The CDR3 sequence: CASSGTTLITGELFF. CDR3 sequence (DNA): TGTGCCAGCAGCGGTACCACTCTTATTACCGGGGAGCTGTTTTTT.

The gene calls are TRBV13 and TRBJ1-2; D call uncertain. The CDR3 covers 13 residues. In germline, CDR1 is PRHDT, CDR2 FYEKMQ (reference sequence). Trimming removed 5 bases from V and 4 bases from J, with 11 bases in between. The CDR3 region has the DNA TGTGCCAGCAGCCAGACTCCTAGCTATGGCTACACCTTC. Its protein is CASSQTPSYGYTF.